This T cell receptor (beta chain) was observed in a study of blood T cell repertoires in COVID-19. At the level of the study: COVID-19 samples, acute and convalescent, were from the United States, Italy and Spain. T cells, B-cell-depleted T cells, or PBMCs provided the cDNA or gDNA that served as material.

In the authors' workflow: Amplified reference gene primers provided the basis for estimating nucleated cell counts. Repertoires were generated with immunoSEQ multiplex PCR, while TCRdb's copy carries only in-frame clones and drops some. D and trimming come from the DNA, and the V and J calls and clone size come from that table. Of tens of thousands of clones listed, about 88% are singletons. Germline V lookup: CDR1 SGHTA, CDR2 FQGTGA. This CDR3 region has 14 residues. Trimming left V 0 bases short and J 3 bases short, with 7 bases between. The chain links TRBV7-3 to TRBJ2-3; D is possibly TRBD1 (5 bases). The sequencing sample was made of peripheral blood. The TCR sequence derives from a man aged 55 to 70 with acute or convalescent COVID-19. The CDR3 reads CASSLTAGTDTQYF. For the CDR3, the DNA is TGTGCCAGCAGCTTAACCGCAGGGACAGATACGCAGTATTTT.